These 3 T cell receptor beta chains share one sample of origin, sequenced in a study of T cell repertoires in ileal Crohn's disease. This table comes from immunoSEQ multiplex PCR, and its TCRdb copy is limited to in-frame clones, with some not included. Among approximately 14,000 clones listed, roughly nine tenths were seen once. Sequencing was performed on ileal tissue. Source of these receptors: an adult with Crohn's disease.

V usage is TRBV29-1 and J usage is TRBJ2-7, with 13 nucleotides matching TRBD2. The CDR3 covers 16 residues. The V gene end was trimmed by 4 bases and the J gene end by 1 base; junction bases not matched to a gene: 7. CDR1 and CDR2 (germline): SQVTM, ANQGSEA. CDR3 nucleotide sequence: TGCAGCGTTGGAGGGACTAGCGGGATTACGTCCTACGAGCAGTACTTC. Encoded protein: CSVGGTSGITSYEQYF.

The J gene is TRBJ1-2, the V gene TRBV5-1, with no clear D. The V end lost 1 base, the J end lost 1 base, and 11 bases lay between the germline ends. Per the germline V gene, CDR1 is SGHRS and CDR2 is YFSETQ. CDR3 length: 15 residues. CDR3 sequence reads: CASSLSEPGNYGYTF. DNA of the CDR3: TGCGCCAGCAGCTTGTCTGAGCCTGGTAACTATGGCTACACCTTC.

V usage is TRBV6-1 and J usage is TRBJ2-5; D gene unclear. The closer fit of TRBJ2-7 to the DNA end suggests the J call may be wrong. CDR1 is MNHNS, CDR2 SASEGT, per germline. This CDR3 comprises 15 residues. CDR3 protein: CASSEVFRDTDEQYF. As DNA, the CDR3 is TGTGCCAGCAGTGAAGTGTTCCGAGACACCGACGAGCAGTACTTC.